Each of the 23 T cell receptor beta chains below was sequenced from the same sample in a study of blood T cell repertoires in COVID-19 (dated by TCRdb to 2020 to 2022). The library was built by means of the immunoSEQ multiplex PCR assay. As stored in TCRdb, this immuneACCESS dataset retains in-frame rearrangements with V and J assigned. A fraction of the clones does not appear; measured against another copy, unresolved V genes explain less than half of the discrepancy, and the remainder lacks a known reason. Counted in this sample were 250,000 to 300,000 clones; around 84% of them appeared once. Jointly, the top ten make up about 4% of the sample. The sequenced sample consisted of PBMCs or T cells enriched from blood (not recorded which). The receptor set was obtained from a man aged 30 to 39 with acute COVID-19.

The chain recombines TRBV24-1 with TRBJ1-5, with 7 bases matching TRBD1. J lost 4 bases, V lost 3 bases, and 8 bases had no gene match. Germline CDR1 and CDR2: KGHDR and SFDVKD. The CDR3 spans 16 residues. CDR3 amino acids: CATSDHRQGRNQPQHF. The CDR3 region has the DNA TGTGCCACCAGTGATCACCGACAGGGAAGGAATCAGCCCCAGCATTTT.

The CDR3 DNA follows: TGTGCCAGCTCACCGGATCAGGGTTTCGGCTACACCTTC. The encoded protein is CASSPDQGFGYTF. The chain joins TRBV18 to TRBJ1-2; weak D call: TRBD1 (5 bases). With 3 bases removed from V and 8 bases from J, the gap between germline ends came to 13 bases. The germline CDR1 and CDR2 sequences are KGHSH and LQKENI. This CDR3 comprises 13 residues. Full variable domain (remainder filled in from reference TRBV18 and TRBJ1-2): NAGVMQNPRHLVRRRGQEARLRCSPMKGHSHVYWYRQLPEEGLKFMVYLQKENIIDESGMPKERFSAEFPKEGPSILRIQQVVRGDSAAYFCASSPDQGFGYTFGSGTRLTVV.

The V call is TRBV10-3, the J call TRBJ2-2; TRBD2 matches 9 bases. Germline assignment: CDR1 ENHRY and CDR2 SYGVKD. This CDR3 is built from 14 residues. The V segment lost 5 bases and the J segment 5 bases; nucleotides outside the gene matches: 3. CDR3 nucleotides: TGTGCCATCAGTTTAGCGGGAGAGACCGGGGAGCTGTTTTTT. This codes for CAISLAGETGELFF.

The chain combines TRBV5-6 with TRBJ1-5, with D possibly TRBD1 on 5 matching bases. Germline CDR1 SGHDT, CDR2 YYEEEE. The V end was cut by 0 bases, the J end by 9 bases, with 10 bases between. The CDR3 length is 13 residues. The CDR3 nucleotides are TGTGCCAGCAGCTTGGCCCAGGGTTGGCCCCAGCATTTT. It is translated as CASSLAQGWPQHF.

This clone has more than one count but fewer than ten. The rearrangement uses TRBV5-1 and TRBJ1-6, with 9 bases lining up with TRBD1. The germline V gene has CDR1 SGHRS and CDR2 YFSETQ. This CDR3 has 14 amino acids. V trimming: 4 bases; J trimming: 7 bases; junction bases outside the gene matches: 3. The chain's CDR3 is CASSQGQGNSPLHF. Here the CDR3 DNA reads TGCGCCAGCAGCCAGGGACAGGGAAATTCACCCCTCCACTTT.

This clone occurred a few times. V usage is TRBV3-1 (or the pseudogene TRBV3-2) and J usage is TRBJ2-3; no clear D. Per germline, CDR1 LGHDT and CDR2 YNNKEL (reference sequence). The CDR3 extends over 15 amino acids. V gave up 1 base and J gave up 2 bases, with 10 bases separating them. DNA of the CDR3: TGTGCCAGCAGCCAAGGGAGCGCCTCCACAGATACGCAGTATTTT. This sequence encodes CASSQGSASTDTQYF.

Remarks on this clone: At one boundary the junction diverges from the germline segment, which might be a read error. This chain joins TRBV5-1 and TRBJ2-6; tentative D call: TRBD1 (6 bases). Germline values: CDR1 SGHRS, CDR2 YFSETQ. This CDR3 comprises 17 residues. The CDR3 DNA follows: TGTGCCAGCAGCCATATACAGGGCTTCTCTGGGGCCAACGTCCTGACTTTC. Protein: CASSHIQGFSGANVLTF.

The chain uses TRBV3-1 (or the pseudogene TRBV3-2) and TRBJ1-2, with D tentatively TRBD1 (6 bases). V dropped 0 bases and J dropped 4 bases, with 12 bases sitting between them. Per germline, CDR1 LGHDT and CDR2 YNNKEL (reference sequence). The CDR3 runs to 15 residues. CDR3 residues: CASSQERQGSYGYTF. In DNA form, the CDR3 reads TGTGCCAGCAGCCAAGAAAGGCAGGGGTCCTATGGCTACACCTTC.

The V call is TRBV6-5, the J call TRBJ1-2; 9 nucleotides agree with TRBD1. The germline V gene has CDR1 MNHEY and CDR2 SVGAGI. CDR3 size: 15 residues. V lost 10 bases, J lost 5 bases, and 14 bases stayed unmatched. The CDR3 nucleotides read TGTGCCATCACCAACCCCGGGACAGGGCTTTATGGCTACACCTTC. Protein sequence: CAITNPGTGLYGYTF.

This clone was seen a single time. The chain has TRBV5-4 and TRBJ2-1, with 11 positions matching TRBD2. The trim removed 0 bases at V and 9 bases at J, leaving 11 bases unmatched. Germline V gives CDR1 SGHNT, CDR2 YYREEE (reference sequence). There are 17 residues in the CDR3. The CDR3 nucleotides are TGTGCCAGCAGCTTGGCCGGGACTAGCGGCGGGGGTGGTGAGCAGTTCTTC. This encodes CASSLAGTSGGGGEQFF.

The chain couples TRBV19 to TRBJ1-5; 7 bases map to TRBD1. This CDR3 spans 13 amino acids. J was trimmed by 4 bases and V by 6 bases; bases with no gene match: 3. Germline values: CDR1 LNHDA, CDR2 SQIVND (reference sequence). The CDR3 loop reads CASRGTANQPQHF. The DNA for the CDR3 is TGTGCCAGTAGGGGGACAGCAAATCAGCCCCAGCATTTT. Combining the CDR3 with reference TRBV19 and TRBJ1-5 gives the whole variable domain DGGITQSPKYLFRKEGQNVTLSCEQNLNHDAMYWYRQDPGQGLRLIYYSQIVNDFQKGDIAEGYSVSREKKESFPLTVTSAQKNPTAFYLCASRGTANQPQHFGDGTRLSIL.

The chain uses TRBV11-1 and TRBJ2-2; a possible D gene is TRBD2 (5 bases). Trimming shortened V by 3 bases and J by 3 bases, and 14 bases separated the two germline ends. CDR3 length equals 16 residues. Germline V CDR1 and CDR2: SGHAT, FQDESV (reference sequence). CDR3 sequence (DNA): TGTGCCAGCAGCTTGTCTAGAGGGCCTGACACCGGGGAGCTGTTTTTT. It yields the protein CASSLSRGPDTGELFF.

The chain couples TRBV14 to TRBJ2-2, with D unresolved. Germline values: CDR1 SGHDN, CDR2 FVKESK. Trimming left V 1 base short and J 4 bases short, with 4 bases between. The CDR3 runs to 13 residues. CDR3 sequence: CASSQGLTGELFF. CDR3 DNA: TGTGCCAGCAGCCAAGGGCTCACCGGGGAGCTGTTTTTT.

Concerning this clone: The junction does not match germline at one end; this may be a read error. The chain carries TRBV5-1 and TRBJ2-5; perhaps TRBD2 as D (7 bases). This CDR3 is built from 20 residues. CDR1 is SGHRS and CDR2 is YFSETQ in the germline V gene. In DNA, the CDR3 is TGTGCCAGCAGCGCAGACAAAAGGAGTGGGGGGGGCTCGATTACGGAGACCCAGTACTTC. Translation: CASSADKRSGGGSITETQYF. Drawing the rest from reference TRBV5-1 and TRBJ2-5, the complete variable domain is KAGVTQTPRYLIKTRGQQVTLSCSPISGHRSVSWYQQTPGQGLQFLFEYFSETQRNKGNFPGRFSGRQFSNSRSEMNVSTLELGDSALYLCASSADKRSGGGSITETQYFGPGTRLLVL.

With respect to this clone: The junction does not match germline at one end; this may be a read error. The chain recombines TRBV5-1 with TRBJ1-1; 7 nucleotides match TRBD1. Germline V gives CDR1 SGHRS, CDR2 YFSETQ. This CDR3 comprises 14 residues. CDR3 coding DNA: TGTGCCAGCAGCCAAGGGGGGACAGCGACTGAAGCTTTCTTT. Translating gives CASSQGGTATEAFF.

This clone showed up just once. This chain uses TRBV7-2 with TRBJ2-6; D uncertain. The V end lost 2 bases, the J end lost 0 bases, and 8 bases lay between the germline ends. CDR3 length equals 16 residues. Germline V lookup: CDR1 SGHTA, CDR2 FQGNSA. The CDR3 is CASSLLESSGANVLTF. In DNA, the CDR3 is TGTGCCAGCAGCTTATTGGAGAGCTCTGGGGCCAACGTCCTGACTTTC. Together with reference TRBV7-2 and TRBJ2-6, the CDR3 gives the full variable domain: GAGVSQSPSNKVTEKGKDVELRCDPISGHTALYWYRQSLGQGLEFLIYFQGNSAPDKSGLPSDRFSAERTGGSVSTLTIQRTQQEDSAVYLCASSLLESSGANVLTFGAGSRLTVL.

The gene calls are TRBV2 and TRBJ2-3; 8 nucleotides agree with TRBD1. V dropped 7 bases and J dropped 5; count of bases not matched to a gene: 5. There are 13 residues in the CDR3. In germline, CDR1 is SNHLY, CDR2 FYNNEI. The CDR3 sequence is CASTRGHGDTQYF. In nucleotides, the CDR3 is TGTGCCAGCACCAGGGGGCATGGAGATACGCAGTATTTT.

The genes are TRBV19 and TRBJ1-2; the D is unclear. Germline lookup yields CDR1 LNHDA and CDR2 SQIVND (reference sequence). The CDR3 consists of 17 residues. Trimming stripped 4 bases from V and 0 bases from J, with 18 bases between. The CDR3 bases are TGTGCCAGTAGTAACCCTCGCGGTCGCCTCACTAACTATGGCTACACCTTC. Translated: CASSNPRGRLTNYGYTF.

This clone was recorded once. The chain couples TRBV5-8 to TRBJ2-5, with 10 bases lining up with TRBD1. The V segment lost 4 bases and the J segment 5 bases; nucleotides outside the gene matches: 14. This CDR3 is 17 amino acids long. Germline V gives CDR1 SGHTS, CDR2 YDEGEE. The CDR3, as DNA: TGTGCCAGCAGCGCCCCCGGGACAGGGGCCCTGTTGGAGACCCAGTACTTC. Its translation is CASSAPGTGALLETQYF.

CDR3 sequence (DNA): TGCAGTGCTAGTTCGTTTCGGGAGGGTTCCAATGAGCAGTTCTTC. Its translation is CSASSFREGSNEQFF. This chain joins TRBV20-1 and TRBJ2-1, with 8 bases that match TRBD2. Germline CDR1 reads DFQATT; CDR2 reads SNEGSKA (reference sequence). J gave up 6 bases and V 3 bases, and 10 bases lay outside the gene matches. The CDR3 totals 15 residues.

This chain uses TRBV5-1 with TRBJ2-2, with TRBD1 matching over 10 bases. Looked up from germline, CDR1 is SGHRS and CDR2 is YFSETQ. The V segment lost 4 bases and the J segment 3 bases; nucleotides outside the gene matches: 6. This CDR3 is built from 16 residues. Here the CDR3 reads CASSPGQGVYTGELFF. CDR3 sequence (DNA): TGCGCCAGCAGCCCCGGACAGGGGGTGTACACCGGGGAGCTGTTTTTT.

In the case of this clone: The junction and the germline gene differ at one end; a read error may be behind it. The rearrangement joins TRBV5-1 to TRBJ1-1; D gene uncertain. The CDR3 is 16 residues long. The germline V gene encodes CDR1 SGHRS and CDR2 YFSETQ. Written as DNA, the CDR3 is TGTGCCAGCAGCTTGGTCCACGGTCCTGTGAACACTGAAGCTTTCTTT. Its protein is CASSLVHGPVNTEAFF. The full variable domain, rest sourced from reference TRBV5-1 and TRBJ1-1, is KAGVTQTPRYLIKTRGQQVTLSCSPISGHRSVSWYQQTPGQGLQFLFEYFSETQRNKGNFPGRFSGRQFSNSRSEMNVSTLELGDSALYLCASSLVHGPVNTEAFFGQGTRLTVV.

This chain connects TRBV7-3 to TRBJ2-7; 10 bases are shared with TRBD1. Germline V gives CDR1 SGHTA, CDR2 FQGTGA. The J segment lost 6 bases and the V segment lost 2 bases, leaving 4 bases of the junction unmatched. This CDR3 is built from 14 residues. CDR3 sequence (DNA): TGTGCCAGCAGCTTATGGGGGACAGGGGTCGAGCAGTACGTC. This translates into CASSLWGTGVEQYV.